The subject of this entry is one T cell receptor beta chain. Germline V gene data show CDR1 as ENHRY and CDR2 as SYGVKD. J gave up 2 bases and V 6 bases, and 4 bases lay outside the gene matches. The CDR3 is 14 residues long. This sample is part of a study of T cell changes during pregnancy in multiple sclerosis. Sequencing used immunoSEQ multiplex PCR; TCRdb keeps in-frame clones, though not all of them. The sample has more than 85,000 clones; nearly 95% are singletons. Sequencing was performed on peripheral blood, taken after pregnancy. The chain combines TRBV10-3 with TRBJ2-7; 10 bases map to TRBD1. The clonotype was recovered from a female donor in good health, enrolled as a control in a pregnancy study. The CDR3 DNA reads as TGTGCCATCAGAGGGGACAGGGGCCCCTACGAGCAGTACTTC. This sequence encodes CAIRGDRGPYEQYF.